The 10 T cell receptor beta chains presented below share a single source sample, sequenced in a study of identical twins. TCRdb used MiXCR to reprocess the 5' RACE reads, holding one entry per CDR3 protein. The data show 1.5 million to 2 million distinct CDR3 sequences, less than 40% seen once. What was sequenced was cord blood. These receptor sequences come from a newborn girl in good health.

DNA for the CDR3: TGTGCCAGCAGCGTAGAGACAGCGAACACTGAAGCTTTCTTT. This translates into CASSVETANTEAFF. V usage is TRBV9 and J usage is TRBJ1-1, with a weak D call TRBD1 (5 bases). Germline V gene lookup returns CDR1 SGDLS and CDR2 YYNGEE. This CDR3 spans 14 amino acids. Trimming cost V 0 bases and J 1 base, with 7 bases left between them.

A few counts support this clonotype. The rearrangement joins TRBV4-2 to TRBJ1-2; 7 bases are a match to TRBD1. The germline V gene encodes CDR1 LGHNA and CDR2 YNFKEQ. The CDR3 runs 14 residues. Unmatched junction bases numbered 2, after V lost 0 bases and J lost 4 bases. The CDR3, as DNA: TGTGCCAGCAGCCAAGATTGGGACAGCTATGGCTACACCTTC. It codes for CASSQDWDSYGYTF.

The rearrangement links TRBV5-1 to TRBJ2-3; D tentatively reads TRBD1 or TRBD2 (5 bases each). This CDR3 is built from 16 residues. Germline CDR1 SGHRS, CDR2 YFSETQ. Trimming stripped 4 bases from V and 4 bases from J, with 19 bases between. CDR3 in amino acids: CASSISGTGRADTQYF. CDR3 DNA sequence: TGCGCCAGCAGCATCTCCGGGACGGGAAGGGCAGATACGCAGTATTTT. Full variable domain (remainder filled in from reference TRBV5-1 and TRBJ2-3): KAGVTQTPRYLIKTRGQQVTLSCSPISGHRSVSWYQQTPGQGLQFLFEYFSETQRNKGNFPGRFSGRQFSNSRSEMNVSTLELGDSALYLCASSISGTGRADTQYFGPGTRLTVL.

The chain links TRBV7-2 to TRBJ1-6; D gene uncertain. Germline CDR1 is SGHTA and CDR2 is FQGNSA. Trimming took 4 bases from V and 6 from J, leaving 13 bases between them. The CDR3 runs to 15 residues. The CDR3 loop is CASSSVGLSNSPLHF. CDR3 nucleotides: TGTGCCAGCAGCTCCGTCGGGTTATCTAATTCACCCCTCCACTTT. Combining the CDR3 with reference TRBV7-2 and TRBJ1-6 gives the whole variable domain GAGVSQSPSNKVTEKGKDVELRCDPISGHTALYWYRQSLGQGLEFLIYFQGNSAPDKSGLPSDRFSAERTGGSVSTLTIQRTQQEDSAVYLCASSSVGLSNSPLHFGNGTRLTVT.

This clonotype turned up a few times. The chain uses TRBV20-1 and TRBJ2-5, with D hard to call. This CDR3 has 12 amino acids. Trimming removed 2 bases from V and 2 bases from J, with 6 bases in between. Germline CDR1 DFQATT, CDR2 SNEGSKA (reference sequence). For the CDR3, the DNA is TGCAGTGCTAGAATCCCTCAAGAGACCCAGTACTTC. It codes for CSARIPQETQYF.

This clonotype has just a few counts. CDR3 in amino acids: CAISGRGQDTEAFF. CDR3 sequence (DNA): TGTGCCATCAGTGGCAGGGGGCAGGACACTGAAGCTTTCTTT. The genes are TRBV10-3 and TRBJ1-1, with TRBD1 matching over 8 bases. J lost 3 bases, V lost 4 bases, and 4 bases had no gene match. Germline CDR1 and CDR2: ENHRY and SYGVKD. This CDR3 spans 14 amino acids.

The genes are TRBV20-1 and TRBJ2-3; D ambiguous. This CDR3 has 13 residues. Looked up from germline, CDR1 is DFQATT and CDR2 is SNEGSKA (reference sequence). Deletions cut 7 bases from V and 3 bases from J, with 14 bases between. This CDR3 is CSDERARTDTQYF. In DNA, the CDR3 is TGCAGTGATGAGCGAGCCCGAACAGATACGCAGTATTTT.

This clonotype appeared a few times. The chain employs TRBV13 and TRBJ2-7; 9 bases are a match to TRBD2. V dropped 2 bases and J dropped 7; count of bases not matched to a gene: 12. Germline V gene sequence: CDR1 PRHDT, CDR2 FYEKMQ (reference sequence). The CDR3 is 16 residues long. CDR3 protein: CASSLPLAGLKGEQYF. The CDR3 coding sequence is TGTGCCAGCAGCTTACCGCTAGCGGGACTTAAAGGGGAGCAGTACTTC. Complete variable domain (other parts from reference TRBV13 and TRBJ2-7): AAGVIQSPRHLIKEKRETATLKCYPIPRHDTVYWYQQGPGQDPQFLISFYEKMQSDKGSIPDRFSAQQFSDYHSELNMSSLELGDSALYFCASSLPLAGLKGEQYFGPGTRLTVT.

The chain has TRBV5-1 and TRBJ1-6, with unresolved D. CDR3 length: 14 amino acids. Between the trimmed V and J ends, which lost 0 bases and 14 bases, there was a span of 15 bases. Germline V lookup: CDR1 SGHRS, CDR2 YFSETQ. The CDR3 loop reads CASSLGTATRALHF. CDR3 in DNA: TGCGCCAGCAGCTTGGGAACGGCTACAAGGGCCCTCCACTTT. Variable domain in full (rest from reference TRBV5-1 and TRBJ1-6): KAGVTQTPRYLIKTRGQQVTLSCSPISGHRSVSWYQQTPGQGLQFLFEYFSETQRNKGNFPGRFSGRQFSNSRSEMNVSTLELGDSALYLCASSLGTATRALHFGNGTRLTVT.

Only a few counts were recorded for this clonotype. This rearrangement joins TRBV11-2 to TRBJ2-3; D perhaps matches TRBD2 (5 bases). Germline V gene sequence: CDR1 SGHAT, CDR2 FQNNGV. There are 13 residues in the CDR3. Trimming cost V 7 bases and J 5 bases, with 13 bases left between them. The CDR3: CASTSLLGDTQYF. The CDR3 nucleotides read TGTGCCAGCACCTCTTTACTAGGAGATACGCAGTATTTT.